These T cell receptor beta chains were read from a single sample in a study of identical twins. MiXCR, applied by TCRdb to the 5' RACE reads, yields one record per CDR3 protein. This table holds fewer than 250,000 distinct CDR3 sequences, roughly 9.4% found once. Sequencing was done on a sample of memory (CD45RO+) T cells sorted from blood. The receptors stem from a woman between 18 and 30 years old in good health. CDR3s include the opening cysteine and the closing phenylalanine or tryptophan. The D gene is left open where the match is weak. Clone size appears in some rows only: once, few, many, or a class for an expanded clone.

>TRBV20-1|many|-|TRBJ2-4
TGCAGTGTGGAGTTGGCAGGCTCTAACATTCAGTACTTC
CSVELAGSNIQYF
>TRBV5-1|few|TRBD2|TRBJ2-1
TGCGCCAGCAGCCGGACGGGGGGAATGAACAATGAGCAGTTCTTC
CASSRTGGMNNEQFF
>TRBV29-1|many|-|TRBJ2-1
TGCAGCGTTGATATCCAATTCAATGAGCAGTTCTTC
CSVDIQFNEQFF
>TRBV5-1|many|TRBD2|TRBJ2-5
TGCGCCAGCAGCTTAGGAGTAGCGGGTAAACAAGAGACCCAGTACTTC
CASSLGVAGKQETQYF
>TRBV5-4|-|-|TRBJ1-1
TGTGCCAGCAGCTTGGGTGTAGGGTTGGTTAAATCGGAAGCTTTCTTT
CASSLGVGLVKSEAFF
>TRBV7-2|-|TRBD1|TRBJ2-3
TGTGCCAGCAGATCCGGGACAGGGGTGAAAGATACGCAGTATTTT
CASRSGTGVKDTQYF
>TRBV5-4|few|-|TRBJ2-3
TGTGCCAGCAGCCAAGAAACAGATACGCAGTATTTT
CASSQETDTQYF
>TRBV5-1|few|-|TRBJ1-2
TGCGCCAGCAGCTTGGGTGGACCCCTCTATGGCTACACCTTC
CASSLGGPLYGYTF
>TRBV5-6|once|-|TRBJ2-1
TGTGCCAGGAGCCCGATGCCCCCCACTGAGCAGTTCTTC
CARSPMPPTEQFF
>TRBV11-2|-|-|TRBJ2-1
TGTGCCAGCAGCTTGTTCCCCGCGAGAGGGGGATACAATGAGCAGTTCTTC
CASSLFPARGGYNEQFF
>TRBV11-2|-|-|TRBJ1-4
TGTGCCAGCAGCCCCCGCCTGGGGTCTTGGGAAAAACTGTTTTTT
CASSPRLGSWEKLFF
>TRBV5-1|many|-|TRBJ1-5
TGCGCCAGCAGCCTCGGGGCGGATCAGCCCCAGCATTTT
CASSLGADQPQHF
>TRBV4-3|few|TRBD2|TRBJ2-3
TGCGCCAGCAGCCAAGACGGGCGGGAGGGGGTGGATACGCAGTATTTT
CASSQDGREGVDTQYF
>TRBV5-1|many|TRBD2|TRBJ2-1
TGCGCCAGCAGTCCTTCTAGCGGGGGGTTCGACGAGCAGTTCTTC
CASSPSSGGFDEQFF
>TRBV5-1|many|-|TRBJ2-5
TGCGCCAGCAGCTTGGGCGGGACAGCCCAAAAAGAGACCCAGTACTTC
CASSLGGTAQKETQYF
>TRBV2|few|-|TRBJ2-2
TGTGCCAGCAGCCTCAATGGAAGGCCGGGGACCGGGGAGCTGTTTTTT
CASSLNGRPGTGELFF
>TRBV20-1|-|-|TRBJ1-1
TGCAGTGCTAGACCCTGGGGCAGAGTGAACACTGAAGCTTTCTTT
CSARPWGRVNTEAFF
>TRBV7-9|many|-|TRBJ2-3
TGTGCCAGCAGCTTGGTTCACGGAGCAAACACAGATACGCAGTATTTT
CASSLVHGANTDTQYF
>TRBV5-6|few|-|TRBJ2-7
TGTGCCAGCAGCTTGCCTTTCGTGAGCTCCTACGAGCAGTACTTC
CASSLPFVSSYEQYF
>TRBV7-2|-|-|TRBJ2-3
TGTGCCAGCAGCTCTCAGACGGATACGCAGTATTTT
CASSSQTDTQYF
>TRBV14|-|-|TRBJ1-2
TGTGCCAGCAGCCAAGGTGCGCTCTATGGCTACACCTTC
CASSQGALYGYTF
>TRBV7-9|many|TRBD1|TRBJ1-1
TGTGCCAGCAGCTTAGGACAGGGGATTTTGCACACTGAAGCTTTCTTT
CASSLGQGILHTEAFF
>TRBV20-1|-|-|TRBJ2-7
TGCAGTGCTTTGGACAATTCCTTCGCCATCTACGAGCAGTACTTC
CSALDNSFAIYEQYF
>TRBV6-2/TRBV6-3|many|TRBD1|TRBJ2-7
TGTGCCAGCAGTTACGTTTTGACAGGGAACGAGCAGTACTTC
CASSYVLTGNEQYF
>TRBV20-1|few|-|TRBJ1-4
TGCAGTGCTAGAGCCGGGGGCGAAAAACTGTTTTTT
CSARAGGEKLFF
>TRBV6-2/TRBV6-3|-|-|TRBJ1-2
TGTGCCAGCAGGAACTATGGCTACACCTTC
CASRNYGYTF
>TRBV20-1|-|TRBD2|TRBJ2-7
TGCAGTGCTAGAGGTATCATAGCGGGAGGCTACGAGCAGTACTTC
CSARGIIAGGYEQYF
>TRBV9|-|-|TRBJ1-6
TGTGCCAGCAGCGCCTCGCAGAGAGGAAATTCACCCCTCCACTTT
CASSASQRGNSPLHF
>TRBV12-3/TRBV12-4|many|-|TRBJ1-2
TGTGCCAGCAGTATCACAGCTAACTATGGCTACACCTTC
CASSITANYGYTF
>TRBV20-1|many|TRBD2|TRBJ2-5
TGCAAGACTAGCCGCCAAGAGACCCAGTACTTC
CKTSRQETQYF
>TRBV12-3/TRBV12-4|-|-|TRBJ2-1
TGTGCCAGCAACCAATACCCTTCCGGTGAGCAGTTCTTC
CASNQYPSGEQFF
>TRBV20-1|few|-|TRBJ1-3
TGCAGTGCTATAGGACGGTCCTCTGGAAACACCATATATTTT
CSAIGRSSGNTIYF
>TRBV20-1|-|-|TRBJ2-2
TGCAGTGCTGAAAGTCCACTAGCCTCGAACACCGGGGAGCTGTTTTTT
CSAESPLASNTGELFF
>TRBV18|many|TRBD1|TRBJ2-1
TGTGCCAGCTCACTGGGACAGGGGGCTGGCAATGAGCAGTTCTTC
CASSLGQGAGNEQFF
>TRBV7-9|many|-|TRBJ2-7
TGTGCCAGCAGCTCATACCGCTCCTACGAGCAGTACTTC
CASSSYRSYEQYF
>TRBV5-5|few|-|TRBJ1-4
TGTGCCAGCAGCTTGGGTCCAACTAATGAAAAACTGTTTTTT
CASSLGPTNEKLFF
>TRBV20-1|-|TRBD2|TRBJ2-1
TGCAGTGCTGACGGACTAAGCGGGGCCCCAAATGAGCAGTTCTTC
CSADGLSGAPNEQFF
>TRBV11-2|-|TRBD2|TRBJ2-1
TGTGCCAGCAGCTCCTCGACTAGCGGGTATGAGCAGTTCTTC
CASSSSTSGYEQFF
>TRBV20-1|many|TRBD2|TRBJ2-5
TGCAGTGCTAGACGTCCCGGACTAGCGGGGAGGGAGACCCAGTACTTC
CSARRPGLAGRETQYF
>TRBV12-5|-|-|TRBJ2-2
TGTGCTAGTGGTTTGAACCCCTTGGCGAACACCGGGGAGCTGTTTTTT
CASGLNPLANTGELFF
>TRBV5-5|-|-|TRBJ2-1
TGTGCCAGCAGCTTGGGGACACGGCAAAATGAGCAGTTCTTC
CASSLGTRQNEQFF
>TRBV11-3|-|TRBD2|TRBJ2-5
TGTGCCAGCAGCTTGGGAGGGTACATAGGACTAGCGGGGGCCCAAGAGACCCAGTACTTC
CASSLGGYIGLAGAQETQYF
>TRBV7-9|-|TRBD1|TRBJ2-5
TGTGCCAGCAGCCAGGGGACAGACCAAGAGACCCAGTACTTC
CASSQGTDQETQYF
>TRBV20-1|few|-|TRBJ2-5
TGCAGTGCTAGAGATCAACCCGTCCAGTCCCAGTACTTC
CSARDQPVQSQYF
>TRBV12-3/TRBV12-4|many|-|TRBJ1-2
TGTGCCAGCAGTTTGGGGGCCTCTAACTATGGCTACACCTTC
CASSLGASNYGYTF
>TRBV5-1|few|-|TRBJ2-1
TGCGCCAGCAGCTCGGATAGCGGCCTTGAGCAGTTCTTC
CASSSDSGLEQFF
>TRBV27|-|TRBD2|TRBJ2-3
TGTGCCAGCAGTCCGACTAGCGGGGGGGACACAGATACGCAGTATTTT
CASSPTSGGDTDTQYF
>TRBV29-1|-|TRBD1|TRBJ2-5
TGCAGCGTTGAAGAGGGGACAGGGGAGACCCAGTACTTC
CSVEEGTGETQYF